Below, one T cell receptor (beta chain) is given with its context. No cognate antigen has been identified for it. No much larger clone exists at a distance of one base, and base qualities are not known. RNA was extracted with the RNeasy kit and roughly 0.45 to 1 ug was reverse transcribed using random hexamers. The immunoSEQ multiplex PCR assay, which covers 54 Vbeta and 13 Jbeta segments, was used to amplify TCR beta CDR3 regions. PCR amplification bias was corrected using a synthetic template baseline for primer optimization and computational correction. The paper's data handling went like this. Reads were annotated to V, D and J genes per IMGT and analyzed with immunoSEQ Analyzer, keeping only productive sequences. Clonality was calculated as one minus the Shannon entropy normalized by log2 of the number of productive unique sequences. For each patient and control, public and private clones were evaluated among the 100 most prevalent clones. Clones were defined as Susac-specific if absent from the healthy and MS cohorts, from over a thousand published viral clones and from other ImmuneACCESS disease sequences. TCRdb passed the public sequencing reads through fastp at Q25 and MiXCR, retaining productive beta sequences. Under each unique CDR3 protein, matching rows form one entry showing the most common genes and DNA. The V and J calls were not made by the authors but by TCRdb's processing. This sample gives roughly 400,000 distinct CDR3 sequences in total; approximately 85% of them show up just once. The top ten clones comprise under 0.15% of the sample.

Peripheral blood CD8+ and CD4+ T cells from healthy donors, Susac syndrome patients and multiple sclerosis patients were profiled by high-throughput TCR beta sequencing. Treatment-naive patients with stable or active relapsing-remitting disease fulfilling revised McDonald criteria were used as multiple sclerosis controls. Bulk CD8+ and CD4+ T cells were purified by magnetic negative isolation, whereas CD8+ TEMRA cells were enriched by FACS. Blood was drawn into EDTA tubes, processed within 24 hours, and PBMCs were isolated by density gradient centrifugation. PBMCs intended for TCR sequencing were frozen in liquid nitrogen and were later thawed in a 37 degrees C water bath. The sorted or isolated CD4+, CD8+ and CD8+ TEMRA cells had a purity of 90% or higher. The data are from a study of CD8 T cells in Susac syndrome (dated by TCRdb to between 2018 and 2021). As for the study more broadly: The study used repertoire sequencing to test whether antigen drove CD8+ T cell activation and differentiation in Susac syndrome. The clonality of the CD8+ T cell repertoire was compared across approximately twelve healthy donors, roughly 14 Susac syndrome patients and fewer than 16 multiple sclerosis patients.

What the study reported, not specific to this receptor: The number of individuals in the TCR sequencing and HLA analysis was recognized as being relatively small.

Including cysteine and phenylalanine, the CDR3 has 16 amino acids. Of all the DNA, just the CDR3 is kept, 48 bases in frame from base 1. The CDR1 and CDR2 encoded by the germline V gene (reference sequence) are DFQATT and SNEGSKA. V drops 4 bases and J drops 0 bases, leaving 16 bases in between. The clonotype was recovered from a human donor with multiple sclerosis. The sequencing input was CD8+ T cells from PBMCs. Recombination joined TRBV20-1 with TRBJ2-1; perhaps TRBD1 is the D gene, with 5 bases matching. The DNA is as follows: TGCAGTGCTAATCCGGAGACAGAGAGCTCCTACAATGAGCAGTTCTTC. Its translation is CSANPETESSYNEQFF.